A single sample is the source of the 15 T cell receptor beta chains below, sequenced in a study of CD8 T cells in ankylosing spondylitis. TCRdb fed the 5' RACE reads into MiXCR, producing one record per CDR3 protein. Here the sample spans approximately 250,000 distinct CDR3 sequences, roughly 32% being singletons. Sequencing input: blood, either unsorted or a sorted T cell fraction (not recorded which). The receptors stem from a male donor with ankylosing spondylitis or in good health (not recorded which).

This clonotype was seen a handful of times. The J gene is TRBJ2-7, the V gene TRBV12-3 or TRBV12-4; 8 bases are shared with TRBD1. The trim removed 6 bases at V and 4 bases at J, leaving 2 bases unmatched. This CDR3 contains 12 residues. CDR3 nucleotide sequence: TGTGCCAGCAGACGGACAGGGTACGAGCAGTACTTC. Translation: CASRRTGYEQYF.

This clonotype was recorded once. The chain uses TRBV28 and TRBJ1-2; 7 nucleotides agree with TRBD1. V was clipped by 4 bases and J by 8 bases; unmatched bases: 1. The germline gives CDR1 MDHEN, CDR2 SYDVKM. The CDR3 has 11 amino acids. The CDR3 DNA reads as TGTGCCAGCAGTTGGGACAGAGGCTACACCTTC. Its translation: CASSWDRGYTF.

The V call is TRBV12-3 or TRBV12-4, the J call TRBJ1-2; D is perhaps TRBD1 (5 bases). CDR3 length: 12 amino acids. Between the trimmed V and J ends, which lost 5 bases and 8 bases, there was a span of 12 bases. The CDR3 DNA follows: TGTGCCAGCAGTCTCCAGGGTGGCGGCTACACCTTC. It codes for CASSLQGGGYTF.

The J gene is TRBJ1-1, the V gene TRBV29-1; D remains ambiguous. The germline CDR1 and CDR2 sequences are SQVTM and ANQGSEA. This CDR3 spans 12 amino acids. Trimming cost V 5 bases and J 2 bases, with 9 bases left between them. The CDR3 coding sequence is TGCAGCGTTCTCCTACCAAACACTGAAGCTTTCTTT. It codes for CSVLLPNTEAFF.

The V call is TRBV29-1, the J call TRBJ1-2; TRBD1 is a possible D gene (6 bases). The germline CDR1 and CDR2 sequences are SQVTM and ANQGSEA. Trimming cost V 4 bases and J 1 base, with 13 bases left between them. The CDR3 covers 14 residues. DNA for the CDR3: TGCAGCGTTGGAGGACAGCACGTTAACTATGGCTACACCTTC. Its protein product is CSVGGQHVNYGYTF.

The V and J genes are TRBV6-1 and TRBJ1-1, with D hard to call. Germline V lookup: CDR1 MNHNS, CDR2 SASEGT. V was clipped by 8 bases and J by 4 bases, with 14 bases between them. This CDR3 region has 13 residues. CDR3 nucleotide sequence: TGTGCCAGCTCGCGGCGGTTGAGCACTGAAGCTTTCTTT. It translates to CASSRRLSTEAFF.

The chain is built from TRBV7-8 and TRBJ2-5; possible D gene TRBD1, 6 bases. The V gene's germline CDR1 is SGHVS and CDR2 FQNEAQ. The V end lost 1 base, the J end lost 5 bases, and 14 bases lay between the germline ends. The CDR3 totals 15 residues. CDR3: CASSLVGRGRETQYF. For the CDR3, the DNA is TGTGCCAGCAGCTTAGTAGGCAGGGGCAGGGAGACCCAGTACTTC.

In this sample, this clonotype turned up a few times. The V gene is TRBV18, the J gene TRBJ1-2, with D possibly matching TRBD1 (5 bases). Germline lookup yields CDR1 KGHSH and CDR2 LQKENI. The CDR3 is 14 amino acids. V lost 3 bases and J lost 2, with 10 bases in between. The CDR3 region is CASSPETENYGYTF. DNA for the CDR3: TGTGCCAGCTCACCTGAGACAGAGAACTATGGCTACACCTTC.

The chain carries TRBV6-1 and TRBJ1-2; 7 bases are shared with TRBD1. Germline CDR1 is MNHNS and CDR2 is SASEGT. Trimming at V came to 5 bases and at J to 3 bases, leaving 6 bases not matched to a gene. This CDR3 has 14 amino acids. CDR3: CASSITGADYGYTF. Here the CDR3 DNA reads TGTGCCAGCAGTATCACAGGGGCTGACTATGGCTACACCTTC.

This clonotype showed up many times. The chain has TRBV20-1 and TRBJ2-7; tentative D call: TRBD1 (6 bases). The germline V gene has CDR1 DFQATT and CDR2 SNEGSKA (reference sequence). Deletions cut 0 bases from V and 3 bases from J, with 12 bases between. This CDR3 is 14 amino acids long. The CDR3 sequence: CSAREQLDSYEQYF. CDR3 sequence (DNA): TGCAGTGCTAGAGAACAGTTGGACAGCTACGAGCAGTACTTC.

The chain links TRBV9 to TRBJ2-2, with a possible D match to TRBD2 (6 bases). This CDR3 has 16 amino acids. CDR1 is SGDLS, CDR2 YYNGEE, per germline. Trimming removed 0 bases at V and 3 bases at J, with 12 bases between. In DNA form, the CDR3 reads TGTGCCAGCAGCGTAGAGGAGGGGCGGGACACCGGGGAGCTGTTTTTT. It specifies CASSVEEGRDTGELFF.

This clonotype was counted a few times. The V gene is TRBV6-1, the J gene TRBJ2-1; TRBD2 matches 8 bases. From germline, CDR1 is MNHNS and CDR2 SASEGT. Trimming took 5 bases from V and 0 from J; bases not matched to a gene: 3. The CDR3 is 15 amino acids. CDR3 amino acids: CASSTRGGSYNEQFF. The CDR3 DNA is TGTGCCAGCAGTACACGGGGGGGCTCCTACAATGAGCAGTTCTTC.

This sequence joins TRBV6-5 and TRBJ1-6; no definite D call. V lost 0 bases and J 9 bases, leaving 6 bases between the germline ends. This CDR3 region has 13 residues. Looked up from germline, CDR1 is MNHEY and CDR2 is SVGAGI. CDR3 residues: CASSYSGISPLHF. Here the CDR3 DNA reads TGTGCCAGCAGTTACTCGGGGATTTCACCCCTCCACTTT.

The J gene is TRBJ1-4, the V gene TRBV12-3 or TRBV12-4; D may be TRBD1 (5 bases). The CDR3 has 16 amino acids. Deletions cut 4 bases from V and 8 bases from J, with 20 bases between. This chain's CDR3 is CASSSSLGVGEEKLFF. DNA for the CDR3: TGTGCCAGCAGTTCTAGTCTGGGGGTTGGAGAAGAAAAACTGTTTTTT.

A few counts support this clonotype. The rearrangement joins TRBV10-3 to TRBJ2-3; 12 positions agree with TRBD2. Germline CDR1 and CDR2: ENHRY and SYGVKD. The CDR3 sequence is 16 residues long. V was pared by 6 bases and J by 4 bases, with 8 bases of the junction left unmatched. In DNA, the CDR3 is TGTGCCATCAGATTTCTAGCGGGGGGGCTCCCAGATACGCAGTATTTT. Translating gives CAIRFLAGGLPDTQYF.